This T cell receptor (beta chain) comes out of a study of CD8 T cells in Susac syndrome. Random hexamers primed reverse transcription of 0.5 to 1 ug RNA. It was immunoSEQ multiplex PCR that amplified TCR beta CDR3 across 54 Vbeta and 13 Jbeta. TCRdb independently ran MiXCR on the immunoSEQ multiplex PCR reads; one entry per CDR3 protein. This table has about 290,000 distinct CDR3 sequences, around nine tenths appearing once. To note about this clonotype: Its specificity is unknown.

CDR1 MNHEY and CDR2 SMNVEV come from the germline V gene (reference sequence). This CDR3 has 13 residues. V was trimmed by 9 bases and J by 0 bases, leaving 12 bases between them. Overall study results and limits: The authors acknowledged that their TCR sequencing and HLA analysis involved a relatively small number of individuals.

Sequencing targeted TCR beta in blood CD8+ and CD4+ T cells. Negative magnetic isolation gave CD8+ and CD4+ cells; FACS enriched CD8+ TEMRA. What was sequenced was CD8+ T cells from PBMCs. The V and J genes are TRBV27 and TRBJ2-7, with D possibly called TRBD1 or TRBD2 (5 bases each). The sequence came from a human donor with multiple sclerosis. The CDR3 region is CARPGTLSYEQYF. The CDR3 DNA reads as TGTGCCAGACCCGGGACCCTCTCCTACGAGCAGTACTTC.